The 26 T cell receptor beta chains below were found in one sample sequenced in a study of Graves' ophthalmopathy and Graves' hyperthyroidism. RNA transcripts were the source from which TCR beta CDR3 regions were amplified. HTBI primers were employed in first-round RT-PCR, then a second-round multiplex PCR followed. TCRdb reanalysed the multiplex PCR reads using MiXCR and keeps one entry per CDR3 protein. The data show roughly 610,000 distinct CDR3 sequences, with 22% seen just once and roughly 6.9% held by the top ten. The specimen was peripheral blood. The receptors derive from a woman between 18 and 29 years old with stable Graves' hyperthyroidism. Some clones in this sample may be carry-over from other donors' samples.

Many counts were recorded for this clonotype. The chain employs TRBV20-1 and TRBJ2-7, with TRBD1 identical over 7 bases. The V segment lost 0 bases and the J segment 2 bases; nucleotides outside the gene matches: 10. CDR1 is DFQATT, CDR2 SNEGSKA, per germline (reference sequence). The CDR3 consists of 16 residues. CDR3 DNA: TGCAGTGCTAGAGACCCTTCTTACAGGGGCGCCTACGAGCAGTACTTC. It specifies CSARDPSYRGAYEQYF.

This clonotype occurred a few times. This chain links TRBV20-1 with TRBJ1-5; D is unresolved. Germline lookup yields CDR1 DFQATT and CDR2 SNEGSKA (reference sequence). The ends were cut back, 5 bases at V and 0 bases at J, with 14 bases in the middle. The CDR3 spans 15 residues. This CDR3 is CSAGPGSDSNQPQHF. DNA of the CDR3: TGCAGTGCTGGCCCGGGAAGTGATAGCAATCAGCCCCAGCATTTT.

This clonotype was counted many times. V and J are TRBV28 and TRBJ1-5, with 7 bases that match TRBD1. The CDR3 has 16 residues. Germline lookup yields CDR1 MDHEN and CDR2 SYDVKM. J was trimmed by 0 bases and V by 5 bases; bases with no gene match: 7. CDR3 in amino acids: CASSKTGDYSNQPQHF. The CDR3 nucleotides read TGTGCCAGCAGTAAAACAGGGGACTATAGCAATCAGCCCCAGCATTTT.

V usage is TRBV28 and J usage is TRBJ2-7, with D maybe TRBD2 (5 bases). Per germline, CDR1 MDHEN and CDR2 SYDVKM. Trimming removed 9 bases from V and 3 bases from J, with 12 bases in between. The CDR3 totals 12 residues. Here the CDR3 DNA reads TGTGCCAGTCGGAGCGGATTCTACGAGCAGTACTTC. Its protein is CASRSGFYEQYF. Using reference TRBV28 and TRBJ2-7 for the parts outside the CDR3, the full variable domain is DVKVTQSSRYLVKRTGEKVFLECVQDMDHENMFWYRQDPGLGLRLIYFSYDVKMKEKGDIPEGYSVSREKKERFSLILESASTNQTSMYLCASRSGFYEQYFGPGTRLTVT.

This clonotype was observed many times. This chain joins TRBV2 and TRBJ1-2, with a tentative D call TRBD1 (6 bases). This CDR3 contains 14 residues. The germline V and J ends were trimmed by 10 bases and 7 bases, with 22 bases remaining between them. The germline V gene encodes CDR1 SNHLY and CDR2 FYNNEI. The CDR3 spells CATIVRGPASGYTF. The DNA for the CDR3 is TGTGCCACCATAGTTCGGGGGCCGGCGAGTGGCTACACCTTC.

The gene calls are TRBV11-2 and TRBJ1-1; no clear D gene. The germline V gene has CDR1 SGHAT and CDR2 FQNNGV. CDR3 length equals 14 residues. The V end was cut by 5 bases, the J end by 4 bases, with 14 bases between. CDR3 residues: CASSPLGRSTEAFF. The DNA of the CDR3 is TGTGCCAGCAGCCCCCTAGGGAGGTCCACTGAAGCTTTCTTT. Filled out from reference TRBV11-2 and TRBJ1-1, the complete variable domain reads EAGVAQSPRYKIIEKRQSVAFWCNPISGHATLYWYQQILGQGPKLLIQFQNNGVVDDSQLPKDRFSAERLKGVDSTLKIQPAKLEDSAVYLCASSPLGRSTEAFFGQGTRLTVV.

This clonotype showed up many times. The V call is TRBV4-2, the J call TRBJ1-1; D perhaps matches TRBD1 (5 bases). The length of the CDR3 is 15 residues. The V gene lost 2 bases and the J gene lost 11 bases, with 21 bases spanning the gap. CDR1 is LGHNA, CDR2 YNFKEQ, per germline. The CDR3: CASSQMGQGTALAFF. CDR3 DNA sequence: TGTGCCAGCAGCCAAATGGGGCAGGGCACAGCTTTGGCTTTCTTT.

In its sample, this clonotype was seen a few times. The V call is TRBV12-3 or TRBV12-4, the J call TRBJ1-3; D possibly corresponds to TRBD1 (5 bases). The CDR3 sequence is 16 residues long. V was trimmed by 3 bases and J by 2 bases, leaving 14 bases between them. The DNA of the CDR3 is TGTGCCAGCAGTTTCGGTGGGGGTAGGGCTGGAAACACCATATATTTT. Amino acids: CASSFGGGRAGNTIYF.

CDR3: CASSPRTGEGFNYGYTF. CDR3 sequence (DNA): TGTGCCAGCAGCCCCCGGACAGGGGAGGGCTTTAACTATGGCTACACCTTC. This sequence joins TRBV11-2 and TRBJ1-2; 9 bases match TRBD1. The CDR3 extends over 17 amino acids. Germline-derived CDR1 and CDR2 are SGHAT and FQNNGV. V lost 5 bases to trimming and J lost 1 base; unmatched junction nucleotides: 11.

There are many counts of this clonotype. The chain has TRBV15 and TRBJ1-5; no firm D call. V dropped 0 bases and J dropped 4 bases, with 10 bases sitting between them. This CDR3 has 15 residues. Germline CDR1 LNHNV, CDR2 YYDKDF (reference sequence). The CDR3 here is CATSRDYRGNQPQHF. In DNA, the CDR3 is TGTGCCACCAGCAGAGATTACCGTGGAAATCAGCCCCAGCATTTT.

This clonotype was counted many times. The V gene is TRBV5-5, the J gene TRBJ2-5, with TRBD1 identical over 8 bases. This CDR3 has 14 residues. Germline CDR1 SGHKS, CDR2 YYEKEE (reference sequence). The V segment lost 0 bases and the J segment 5 bases; nucleotides outside the gene matches: 3. CDR3 residues: CASSLVTGDETQYF. The CDR3 bases are TGTGCCAGCAGCTTGGTGACAGGGGATGAGACCCAGTACTTC.

This clonotype was seen more than once but under ten times. The gene calls are TRBV4-1 and TRBJ2-5; D gene unclear. The CDR3 has 16 amino acids. Germline V gene sequence: CDR1 MGHRA, CDR2 YSYEKL. V lost 1 base and J 1 base, leaving 13 bases between the germline ends. The CDR3 here is CASSQGATIRQETQYF. The CDR3 DNA is TGCGCCAGCAGCCAAGGTGCGACAATCCGCCAAGAGACCCAGTACTTC.

This clonotype was seen repeatedly, ten times or more. The chain has TRBV9 and TRBJ1-2; tentative D call: TRBD1 (5 bases). CDR1 is SGDLS, CDR2 YYNGEE, per germline. The CDR3 is 14 amino acids. V lost 0 bases to trimming and J lost 5 bases, with 11 bases between them. CDR3 bases: TGTGCCAGCAGCGTAGAGGGGTTTGGGTATGGCTACACCTTC. Its translation: CASSVEGFGYGYTF. Looking up the rest from reference TRBV9 and TRBJ1-2 gives the full variable domain: DSGVTQTPKHLITATGQRVTLRCSPRSGDLSVYWYQQSLDQGLQFLIQYYNGEERAKGNILERFSAQQFPDLHSELNLSSLELGDSALYFCASSVEGFGYGYTFGSGTRLTVV.

This clonotype was observed at least ten times. The V gene is TRBV6-5, the J gene TRBJ2-5; D might be TRBD1 (6 bases). Trimming cost V 0 bases and J 2 bases, with 13 bases left between them. Germline values: CDR1 MNHEY, CDR2 SVGAGI. The length of the CDR3 is 16 residues. CDR3: CASSYSWTESQETQYF. In nucleotides, the CDR3 is TGTGCCAGCAGTTACTCGTGGACAGAGTCACAAGAGACCCAGTACTTC.

This clonotype was seen a handful of times. The chain has TRBV20-1 and TRBJ2-2, with D possibly matching TRBD2 (6 bases). CDR1 and CDR2 (germline): DFQATT, SNEGSKA (reference sequence). The CDR3 loop spans 14 amino acids. V was clipped by 5 bases and J by 0 bases, with 10 bases between them. CDR3 in DNA: TGCAGTGCTGGCGGGACCGCGAACACCGGGGAGCTGTTTTTT. Amino acid sequence: CSAGGTANTGELFF.

V is TRBV5-5 and J is TRBJ1-2; TRBD1 might be the D (6 bases). V was shortened by 7 bases and J by 0 bases, with 19 bases between the two germline ends. The CDR3 has 16 amino acids. Germline CDR1 reads SGHKS; CDR2 reads YYEKEE (reference sequence). In DNA form, the CDR3 reads TGTGCCAGCGCTGTGGGGGCAGGCCTCACTAACTATGGCTACACCTTC. Encoded protein: CASAVGAGLTNYGYTF.

The chain joins TRBV5-1 to TRBJ1-1, with 11 bases identical to TRBD1. Per germline, CDR1 SGHRS and CDR2 YFSETQ. The trim removed 3 bases at V and 5 bases at J, leaving 6 bases unmatched. The CDR3 length is 15 residues. DNA for the CDR3: TGCGCCAGCAGCTCGGTGGGGACAGGGGGAACTGAAGCTTTCTTT. Its translation: CASSSVGTGGTEAFF.

J is TRBJ2-5 and V is TRBV9; 13 bases align to TRBD2. J was trimmed by 5 bases and V by 4 bases; bases with no gene match: 5. Germline V gene lookup returns CDR1 SGDLS and CDR2 YYNGEE. The CDR3 has 15 residues. CDR3 residues: CASSRTSGGWETQYF. The CDR3 DNA follows: TGTGCCAGCAGCCGGACTAGCGGGGGCTGGGAGACCCAGTACTTC. Full variable domain (missing parts from reference TRBV9 and TRBJ2-5): DSGVTQTPKHLITATGQRVTLRCSPRSGDLSVYWYQQSLDQGLQFLIQYYNGEERAKGNILERFSAQQFPDLHSELNLSSLELGDSALYFCASSRTSGGWETQYFGPGTRLLVL.

Ten or more counts support this clonotype. V is TRBV20-1 and J is TRBJ2-5; D is undetermined. V shed 3 bases and J shed 0 bases, with 11 bases lying between them. CDR3 length: 14 residues. The germline V gene encodes CDR1 DFQATT and CDR2 SNEGSKA (reference sequence). In nucleotides, the CDR3 is TGCAGTGCTAGGGACCCAGAGTACCAAGAGACCCAGTACTTC. Protein: CSARDPEYQETQYF.

V usage is TRBV15 and J usage is TRBJ1-2; D is unclear. Germline CDR1 and CDR2: LNHNV and YYDKDF (reference sequence). The CDR3 covers 13 residues. The ends were cut back, 5 bases at V and 4 bases at J, with 11 bases in the middle. The CDR3 loop is CATSGDGGYGYTF. The CDR3 DNA is TGTGCCACCAGCGGCGACGGAGGCTATGGCTACACCTTC. Filled out from reference TRBV15 and TRBJ1-2, the complete variable domain reads DAMVIQNPRYQVTQFGKPVTLSCSQTLNHNVMYWYQQKSSQAPKLLFHYYDKDFNNEADTPDNFQSRRPNTSFCFLDIRSPGLGDTAMYLCATSGDGGYGYTFGSGTRLTVV.

The chain combines TRBV28 with TRBJ2-2; either TRBD1 or TRBD2 may supply D (6 bases each). This CDR3 has 13 amino acids. Trimming stripped 6 bases from V and 5 bases from J, with 10 bases between. CDR1 is MDHEN and CDR2 is SYDVKM in the germline V gene. This chain's CDR3 is CASRQGRTGELFF. In DNA, the CDR3 is TGTGCCAGCAGGCAGGGGAGGACCGGGGAGCTGTTTTTT.

The rearrangement uses TRBV10-3 and TRBJ2-2; 7 bases map to TRBD1. The length of the CDR3 is 16 residues. From germline, CDR1 is ENHRY and CDR2 SYGVKD. J was trimmed by 6 bases and V by 6 bases; bases with no gene match: 13. The CDR3 DNA reads as TGTGCCATCAGACCTTCTGGACAGGAGTACGCCGGGGAGCTGTTTTTT. The encoded protein is CAIRPSGQEYAGELFF.

This clonotype was counted ten times or more. V usage is TRBV20-1 and J usage is TRBJ1-5; no definite D call. V was shortened by 3 bases and J by 7 bases, with 13 bases between the two germline ends. The CDR3 runs to 13 residues. The V gene's germline CDR1 is DFQATT and CDR2 SNEGSKA (reference sequence). The CDR3 nucleotides are TGCAGTGCTAGCCTGTTCGGGGTCCAGCCCCAGCATTTT. It is translated as CSASLFGVQPQHF.

Only a few counts were recorded for this clonotype. The chain combines TRBV20-1 with TRBJ2-5, with TRBD2 identical over 7 bases. The CDR3 loop spans 14 amino acids. The J segment lost 7 bases and the V segment lost 1 base, leaving 9 bases of the junction unmatched. CDR1 is DFQATT and CDR2 is SNEGSKA in the germline V gene (reference sequence). The chain's CDR3 is CSARAAGVSVTQYF. The DNA for the CDR3 is TGCAGTGCTAGAGCGGCGGGAGTAAGCGTGACCCAGTACTTC.

V is TRBV6-1 and J is TRBJ2-5, with 13 bases lining up with TRBD2. From germline, CDR1 is MNHNS and CDR2 SASEGT. This CDR3 region has 18 residues. V lost 5 bases to trimming and J lost 5 bases; unmatched junction nucleotides: 14. In DNA, the CDR3 is TGTGCCAGCAGTAAGAAACTAGCGGGAGGGCCTGCGAGGGAGACCCAGTACTTC. Its protein product is CASSKKLAGGPARETQYF.

This clonotype was detected ten times or more. This chain links TRBV11-2 with TRBJ2-7; possibly TRBD1 for D (6 bases). The CDR3 is 12 residues long. Trimming shortened V by 5 bases and J by 5 bases, and 10 bases separated the two germline ends. From germline, CDR1 is SGHAT and CDR2 FQNNGV. CDR3 in amino acids: CASSPTGHEQYF. The CDR3 DNA sequence: TGTGCCAGCAGCCCGACAGGCCACGAGCAGTACTTC.